This T cell receptor (beta chain) was identified during a study of CD8+ T cells in alopecia areata. In the study overall: The study gave treated patients oral tofacitinib at 5 to 10 mg twice daily.

Isolated RNA was reverse transcribed into cDNA used as the sequencing template. Sequencing was performed with immunoSEQ multiplex PCR; in TCRdb, only in-frame clones are kept and a portion is missing. This table has 170,000 or so clones, about 55% appearing once. Concerning this clone itself: Its cognate antigen is unknown.

The treatment was: oral pan-JAK inhibitor, 5-10 mg twice daily. The study's findings and limits: It was observed that many expanded lesional clones persisted in scalp and blood during tofacitinib.

The input for sequencing was CD8+ T cells sorted from blood, taken at week 24, from a patient treated with tofacitinib. The receptor was isolated from a human donor with alopecia areata.

The CDR3 spells CASSEGGDRTDTQYF. CDR3 DNA: TGTGCCAGCAGTGAAGGGGGCGACCGCACAGATACGCAGTATTTT. The chain recombines TRBV6-1 with TRBJ2-3, with a possible D match to TRBD1 (5 bases). The CDR3 covers 15 residues. The germline gives CDR1 MNHNS, CDR2 SASEGT. The V end was cut by 1 base, the J end by 1 base, with 9 bases between.